A selection of T cell receptor beta chains follows, all from one sample in a study of chemoradiotherapy in HPV16-positive cancers. Here immunoSEQ multiplex PCR was the method, and the copy in TCRdb shows in-frame clones only, minus some. The sample lists 45,000 to 60,000 clones, more than 90% occurring once. The sequences come from blood, collected from a patient who underwent chemoradiotherapy. The receptors were sampled from a human donor with HPV-associated anogenital cancer. The CDR3 runs from the conserved cysteine through the conserved F or W. The D gene is left open where the match is weak. The listing skips clone size in some rows; elsewhere it reads once, few, many or a size class.

CDR3 length	V gene	D gene	J gene	clone size	CDR3 DNA	CDR3 protein
12	TRBV19	-	TRBJ1-1	few	TGTGCCAGTAGCCACCAGAACACTGAAGCTTTCTTT	CASSHQNTEAFF
14	TRBV5-1	TRBD1	TRBJ1-2	-	TGCGCCAGCAGCTTACAGGGGGCTAACTATGGCTACACCTTC	CASSLQGANYGYTF
14	TRBV7-2	TRBD1	TRBJ2-5	-	TGTGCCAGCAGCCGGGACAGGGGTCGCGAGACCCAGTACTTC	CASSRDRGRETQYF
14	TRBV6-1	-	TRBJ2-1	-	TGTGCCAGCAGCGACATGTATTTAGCTAATGAGCAGTTCTTC	CASSDMYLANEQFF
15	TRBV2	-	TRBJ2-3	-	TGTGCCAGCAGACGTGGGGGCCCCAGCACAGATACGCAGTATTTT	CASRRGGPSTDTQYF
11	TRBV6-5	-	TRBJ1-2	-	TGTGCCAGCAGGGGCAACTATGGCTACACCTTC	CASRGNYGYTF
14	TRBV12-5	TRBD1	TRBJ1-4	-	TGTGCTAGTGGTTTGGGGCAGGGGGCTGAAAAACTGTTTTTT	CASGLGQGAEKLFF
15	TRBV5-4	TRBD1	TRBJ1-1	-	TGTGCCAGCAGCTGGCCGACAGGGAGGGGCACTGAAGCTTTCTTT	CASSWPTGRGTEAFF
12	TRBV6-5	-	TRBJ1-1	-	TGTGCCAGCAGTGAACCGAAGGGGGGAGCTTTCTTT	CASSEPKGGAFF
14	TRBV7-2	-	TRBJ1-5	-	TGTGCCAGCAGCTTTCCGGGTCTTAATCAGCCCCAGCATTTT	CASSFPGLNQPQHF
13	TRBV19	-	TRBJ1-1	few	TGTGCCAGTAGTCTACTTCGGGGGGGCGAAGCTTTCTTT	CASSLLRGGEAFF
12	TRBV2	TRBD1	TRBJ2-1	-	TGTGCCAGCAGCGGGGACAGCAATGAGCAGTTCTTC	CASSGDSNEQFF
15	TRBV9	TRBD1	TRBJ2-7	-	TGTGCCAGCAGCCTCGGACAGGGTCAGTCCTACGAGCAGTACTTC	CASSLGQGQSYEQYF
13	TRBV2	-	TRBJ2-3	-	TGTGCCAGGTTCGGGAATTTAACAGATACGCAGTATTTT	CARFGNLTDTQYF
14	TRBV10-3	-	TRBJ1-4	-	TGTGCCATCACCCCGGGGCCCTCTAATGAAAAACTGTTTTTT	CAITPGPSNEKLFF
11	TRBV29-1	-	TRBJ1-2	-	TGCAGCAAACACATTAACTATGGCTACACCTTC	CSKHINYGYTF
15	TRBV10-3	TRBD2	TRBJ2-7	-	TGTGCCACGAGGCCCCGGGGACTACCACCGGGGGAGCAGTACTTC	CATRPRGLPPGEQYF
14	TRBV18	TRBD1	TRBJ2-5	-	TGTGCCAGCTCTCCGGACAGGGCGGCGGAGACCCAGTACTTC	CASSPDRAAETQYF
18	TRBV5-1	TRBD1	TRBJ1-6	-	TGCGCCAGCAGCACGGGACAGGGGAGTAGCTCCTATAATTCACCCCTCCACTTT	CASSTGQGSSSYNSPLHF
13	TRBV19	-	TRBJ1-4	-	TGTGCCAGCCAACTACCTTGGGATGAAAAACTGTTTTTT	CASQLPWDEKLFF
14	TRBV7-2	-	TRBJ1-1	-	TGTGCCAGCAGCTGGCGGACAAGGAACACTGAAGCTTTCTTT	CASSWRTRNTEAFF
16	TRBV4-2	-	TRBJ2-5	-	TGTGCCAGCAGCCAAGATAGGGCGGCGGGCCAAGAGACCCAGTACTTC	CASSQDRAAGQETQYF
16	TRBV6-6	-	TRBJ1-5	once	TGTGCCAGCAGGAATCGGGAGGGGCCAGGCAATCAGCCCCAGCATTTT	CASRNREGPGNQPQHF
14	TRBV6-6	-	TRBJ1-4	-	TGTGCCAGCACGAAAGCAGCTCTTAATGAAAAACTGTTTTTT	CASTKAALNEKLFF
15	TRBV11-2	TRBD2	TRBJ2-7	-	TGTGCCAGCAGCTGGACTAGCGGGGGGGAAATTGAGCAGTACTTC	CASSWTSGGEIEQYF
13	TRBV29-1	TRBD1	TRBJ1-1	once	TGCAGCGTTTCGGACAGGGCGGGCACTGAAGCTTTCTTT	CSVSDRAGTEAFF
15	TRBV27	-	TRBJ1-4	once	TGTGCCAGCAGTTCCATCTCGACACCAAATGAAAAACTGTTTTTT	CASSSISTPNEKLFF
17	TRBV7-3	TRBD2	TRBJ2-7	-	TGTGCCAGCAGCTTCACCGGGACTAGCGGGACCCACTACGAGCAGTACTTC	CASSFTGTSGTHYEQYF
14	TRBV6-6	-	TRBJ1-6	-	TGTGCCAGCAGTTCCGGACAAGTCGGATCACCCCTCCACTTT	CASSSGQVGSPLHF
17	TRBV7-3	TRBD2	TRBJ2-5	-	TGTGCCAGCAGCCCCACCGGCGCTAGCGGTCGGCAAGAGACCCAGTACTTC	CASSPTGASGRQETQYF
17	TRBV7-9	-	TRBJ1-4	few	TGTGCCAGCAGCTTAGTGGTGCAACTGGGGACTAATGAAAAACTGTTTTTT	CASSLVVQLGTNEKLFF
15	TRBV11-2	-	TRBJ1-1	once	TGTGCCAGCAGCTTAGGGCAGGGGCTGAACACTGAAGCTTTCTTT	CASSLGQGLNTEAFF